This TCR beta chain emerged from a study of T-cell memory formation after mild COVID-19. On the study more broadly: Clustering of TCRs was largely donor specific. Study results and caveats: Contracting clones from day 15 to 85 showed balanced CD4/CD8; later expanders favored CD4+. There were some responding clones in pre-infection memory, which suggested that cross-reactive memory had joined.

This clonotype occurred a few times. Its target is unknown. TCRdb re-analysed the 5' RACE reads in MiXCR, keeping a single row per CDR3 protein. The profile shows about 560,000 distinct CDR3 sequences, less than 25% of them singletons. The CDR3 consists of 14 residues. Trimming took 4 bases from V and 3 from J, leaving 11 bases between them. Per the germline V gene, CDR1 is SGHRS and CDR2 is YFSETQ. Sequencing was done on a sample of PBMCs or a T cell subset sorted from them (not recorded which). The gene calls are TRBV5-1 and TRBJ1-5, with D perhaps TRBD1 (5 bases). The receptor was derived from an adult woman who had mild COVID-19 (a few samples of this study predate the infection). Cell type and time point are not known. The CDR3 nucleotides read TGCGCCAGCAGCCCGGGGACGCACAATCAGCCCCAGCATTTT. It is translated as CASSPGTHNQPQHF.